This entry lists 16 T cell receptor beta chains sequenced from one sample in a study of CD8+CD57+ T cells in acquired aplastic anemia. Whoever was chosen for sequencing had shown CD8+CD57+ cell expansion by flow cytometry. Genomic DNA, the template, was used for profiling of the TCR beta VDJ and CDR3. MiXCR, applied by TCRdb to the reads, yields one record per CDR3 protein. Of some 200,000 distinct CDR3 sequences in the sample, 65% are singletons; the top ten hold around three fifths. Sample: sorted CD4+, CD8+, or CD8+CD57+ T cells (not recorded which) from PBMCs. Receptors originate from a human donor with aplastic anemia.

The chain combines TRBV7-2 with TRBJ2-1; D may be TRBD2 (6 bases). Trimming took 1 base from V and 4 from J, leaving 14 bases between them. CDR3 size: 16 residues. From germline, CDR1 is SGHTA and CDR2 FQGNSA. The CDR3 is CASSLGGIALYNEQFF. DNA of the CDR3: TGTGCCAGCAGCTTAGGCGGGATCGCCCTATACAATGAGCAGTTCTTC.

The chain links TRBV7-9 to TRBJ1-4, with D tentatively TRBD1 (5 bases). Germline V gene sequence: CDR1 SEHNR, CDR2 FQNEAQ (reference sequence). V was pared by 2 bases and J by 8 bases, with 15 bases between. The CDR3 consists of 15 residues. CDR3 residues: CASSLQGGVGEKLFF. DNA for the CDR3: TGTGCCAGCAGCTTACAGGGAGGGGTTGGGGAAAAACTGTTTTTT. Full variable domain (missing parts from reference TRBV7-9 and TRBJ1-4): DTGVSQNPRHKITKRGQNVTFRCDPISEHNRLYWYRQTLGQGPEFLTYFQNEAQLEKSRLLSDRFSAERPKGSFSTLEIQRTEQGDSAMYLCASSLQGGVGEKLFFGSGTQLSVL.

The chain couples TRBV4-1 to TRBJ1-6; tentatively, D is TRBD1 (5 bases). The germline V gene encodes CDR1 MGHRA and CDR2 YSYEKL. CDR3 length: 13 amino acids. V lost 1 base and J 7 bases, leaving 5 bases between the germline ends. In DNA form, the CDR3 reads TGCGCCAGCAGCCAAGGGGGGAATTCACCCCTCCACTTT. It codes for CASSQGGNSPLHF.

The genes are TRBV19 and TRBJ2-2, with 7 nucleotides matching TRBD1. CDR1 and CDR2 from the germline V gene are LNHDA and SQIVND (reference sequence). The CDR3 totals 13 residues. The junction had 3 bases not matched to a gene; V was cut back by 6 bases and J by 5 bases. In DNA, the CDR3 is TGTGCCAGTAGAACGACAGGGACCGGGGAGCTGTTTTTT. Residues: CASRTTGTGELFF. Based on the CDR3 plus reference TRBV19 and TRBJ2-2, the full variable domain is DGGITQSPKYLFRKEGQNVTLSCEQNLNHDAMYWYRQDPGQGLRLIYYSQIVNDFQKGDIAEGYSVSREKKESFPLTVTSAQKNPTAFYLCASRTTGTGELFFGEGSRLTVL.

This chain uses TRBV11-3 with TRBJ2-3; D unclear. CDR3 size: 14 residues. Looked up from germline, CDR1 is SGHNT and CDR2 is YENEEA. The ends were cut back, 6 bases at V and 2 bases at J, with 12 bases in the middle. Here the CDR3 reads CASRSGFFTDTQYF. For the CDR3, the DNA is TGTGCCAGCAGATCTGGGTTCTTCACAGATACGCAGTATTTT.

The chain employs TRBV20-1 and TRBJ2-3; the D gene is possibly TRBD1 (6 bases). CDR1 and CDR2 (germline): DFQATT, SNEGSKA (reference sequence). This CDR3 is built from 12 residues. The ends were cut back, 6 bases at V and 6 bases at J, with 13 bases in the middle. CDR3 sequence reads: CSAMTGEDTQYF. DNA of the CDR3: TGCAGTGCCATGACAGGCGAGGATACGCAGTATTTT.

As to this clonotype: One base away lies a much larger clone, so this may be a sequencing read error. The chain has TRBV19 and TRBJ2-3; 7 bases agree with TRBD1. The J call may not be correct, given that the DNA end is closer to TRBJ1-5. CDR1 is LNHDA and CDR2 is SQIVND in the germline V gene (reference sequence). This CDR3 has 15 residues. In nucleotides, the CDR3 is TGTGCCTCCGCTTCTAGCGGAGACGGGACAGATACGCAGCATTTT. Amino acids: CASASSGDGTDTQHF.

CDR3: CATGIKNTEAFF. The DNA of the CDR3 is TGTGCCACCGGTATCAAGAACACTGAAGCTTTCTTT. V gene TRBV10-3 combines with J gene TRBJ1-1, with unresolved D. Germline V gene data show CDR1 as ENHRY and CDR2 as SYGVKD. This CDR3 contains 12 residues. V was clipped by 10 bases and J by 1 base, with 10 bases between them.

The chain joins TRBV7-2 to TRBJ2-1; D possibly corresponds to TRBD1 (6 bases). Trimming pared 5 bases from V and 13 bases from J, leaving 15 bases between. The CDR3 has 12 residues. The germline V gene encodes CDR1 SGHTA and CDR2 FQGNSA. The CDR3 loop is CASSLDRDNQFF. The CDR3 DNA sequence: TGTGCCAGCAGCCTAGACCGGGACAACCAGTTCTTC.

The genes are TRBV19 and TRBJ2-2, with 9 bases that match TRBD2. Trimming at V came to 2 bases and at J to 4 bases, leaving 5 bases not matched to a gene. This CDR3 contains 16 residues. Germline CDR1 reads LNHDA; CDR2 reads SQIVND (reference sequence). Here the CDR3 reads CASSIRAGGFTGELFF. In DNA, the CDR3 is TGTGCCAGTAGTATAAGAGCGGGAGGTTTCACCGGGGAGCTGTTTTTT.

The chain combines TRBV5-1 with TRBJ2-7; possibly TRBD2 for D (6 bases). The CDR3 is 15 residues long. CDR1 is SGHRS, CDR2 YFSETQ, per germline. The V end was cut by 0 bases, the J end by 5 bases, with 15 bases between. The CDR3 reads CASSLVGGGSNEQYF. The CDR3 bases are TGCGCCAGCAGCTTGGTCGGAGGAGGGAGCAACGAGCAGTACTTC.

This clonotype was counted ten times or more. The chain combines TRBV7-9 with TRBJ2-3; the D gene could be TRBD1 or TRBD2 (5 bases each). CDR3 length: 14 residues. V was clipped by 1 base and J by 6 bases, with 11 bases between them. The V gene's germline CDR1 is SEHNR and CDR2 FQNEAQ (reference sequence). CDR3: CASSLVYGADTQYF. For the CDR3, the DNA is TGTGCCAGCAGCTTAGTTTACGGGGCCGATACGCAGTATTTT.

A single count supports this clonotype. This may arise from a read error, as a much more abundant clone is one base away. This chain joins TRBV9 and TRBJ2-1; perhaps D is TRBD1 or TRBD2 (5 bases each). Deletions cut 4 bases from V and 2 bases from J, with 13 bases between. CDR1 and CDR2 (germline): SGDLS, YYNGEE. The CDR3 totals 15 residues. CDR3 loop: CASSFSGQTYNEQFF. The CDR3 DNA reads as TGTGCCAGCAGCTTCTCGGGGCAGACCTACAATGAGCAGTTCTTC.

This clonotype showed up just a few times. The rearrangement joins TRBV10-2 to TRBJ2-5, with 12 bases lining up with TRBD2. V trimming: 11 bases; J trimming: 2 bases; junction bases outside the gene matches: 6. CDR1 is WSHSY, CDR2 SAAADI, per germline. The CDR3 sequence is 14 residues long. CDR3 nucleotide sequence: TGCGCCGCTCGACTAGCGGGGGATCAAGAGACCCAGTACTTC. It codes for CAARLAGDQETQYF.

CDR3 bases: TGTGCCACCAGCCTGGACAGGGCCGATACGCAGTATTTT. It specifies CATSLDRADTQYF. The chain couples TRBV24-1 to TRBJ2-3; TRBD1 matches at 8 bases. With V trimmed by 7 bases and J by 6 bases, 5 bases remained unmatched. The CDR3 has 13 amino acids. Germline loops: CDR1 KGHDR, CDR2 SFDVKD.

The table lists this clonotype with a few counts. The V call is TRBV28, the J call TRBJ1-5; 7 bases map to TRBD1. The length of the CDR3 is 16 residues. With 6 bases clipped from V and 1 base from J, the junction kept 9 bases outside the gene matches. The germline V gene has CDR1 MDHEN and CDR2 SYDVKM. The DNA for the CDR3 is TGTGCCAGCAGCCAAAGAGGGGGCATCAGCAATCAGCCCCAGCATTTT. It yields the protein CASSQRGGISNQPQHF.